This entry is about one TCR beta chain. This specimen comes from a study of T-cell memory formation after mild COVID-19. Overall study context: Clusters of TCRs were largely donor specific.

TCRdb re-called the 5' RACE reads with MiXCR, one entry per CDR3 protein. The sample contains about 57,000 distinct CDR3 sequences, 12% of which appear only once. V trimming: 4 bases; J trimming: 4 bases; junction bases outside the gene matches: 11. Looked up from germline, CDR1 is MGHRA and CDR2 is YSYEKL. The CDR3 consists of 16 residues. Sequencing was performed on PBMCs or a T cell subset sorted from them (not recorded which). The chain couples TRBV4-1 to TRBJ2-7, with 9 bases identical to TRBD2. This receptor was identified in a man between 18 and 29 years old who had mild COVID-19 (a few samples of this study predate the infection). Cell type and time point are not known. The CDR3 bases are TGCGCCAGCAGCCCGATACTAGCGGGCCGACAGTACGAGCAGTACTTC. It is translated as CASSPILAGRQYEQYF.